One T cell receptor (beta chain) is described in this entry. Antigen specificity is unknown. Trimming removed 4 bases from V and 2 bases from J, with 6 bases in between. CDR1 is DFQATT and CDR2 is SNEGSKA in the germline V gene (reference sequence). The CDR3 length is 12 residues. The sample is drawn from a study of early T cells in non-severe SARS-CoV-2 infection. Overall study findings and caveats: Reliance on VDJdb matching favored anti-spike CD8 responses; private and CD4 specificities were missed.

MiXCR was run by TCRdb on the 5' RACE reads, yielding one entry per CDR3 protein. Among nearly 45,000 distinct CDR3 sequences, about 11% were seen once, and the ten largest hold approximately 8.7%. This sequence originates from an adult who was a healthcare worker with PCR-confirmed SARS-CoV-2 infection or an uninfected control (not recorded which). V gene TRBV20-1 combines with J gene TRBJ1-3, with a weak D call TRBD1 (6 bases). The sample consisted of whole blood. DNA of the CDR3: TGCAGTGCTACAGGGGCTGGAAACACCATATATTTT. Its protein product is CSATGAGNTIYF.